This TCR beta chain stems from a study of tumor and adjacent non-tumor tissue in lung cancer. Three rounds of nested PCR, following a modified ARM-PCR protocol, produced the TCRbeta library. TCRdb re-derived calls from the multiplex PCR reads in MiXCR, one entry per CDR3 protein. The table includes fewer than 150,000 distinct CDR3 sequences, 66% detected once. This clonotype was counted many times. Trimming left V 5 bases short and J 6 bases short, with 14 bases between. The CDR3 sequence is 14 residues long. The germline CDR1 and CDR2 sequences are MNHEY and SVGAGI. No cell sorting was done before RNA was extracted from the tissue.

This chain joins TRBV6-5 and TRBJ2-1; the D gene could be TRBD1 or TRBD2 (6 bases each). The TCR sequence derives from a man in his fifties or sixties with small cell lung cancer. The sample taken for sequencing was lung tumor tissue. The chain's CDR3 is CASSRGLLGNEQFF. CDR3 nucleotides: TGTGCCAGCAGTCGGGGGCTCTTGGGCAATGAGCAGTTCTTC.